Ten or more counts support the clone carrying this T cell receptor (beta chain). The data stem from a study of naive and memory T cell subsets. Four PCR rounds used nested alpha and beta constant region primers plus the SP2 primer. For blood and skin samples, reverse transcription used TCR alpha and beta constant primers. TCRdb reanalysed the UMI-ligation and nested PCR reads using MiXCR and keeps one entry per CDR3 protein. The sample has more than 20,000 distinct CDR3 sequences, 4% to 6.5% seen once; the top ten hold roughly 7.1%. An oligonucleotide containing a UMI was ligated to the 3' end of TCR cDNA. V shed 7 bases and J shed 6 bases, with 16 bases lying between them. Germline V gene data show CDR1 as SQVTM and CDR2 as ANQGSEA. The CDR3 has 13 amino acids.

The clonotype comes from an adult in good health. The sample was blood. This chain uses TRBV29-1 with TRBJ1-5; TRBD1 might be the D (5 bases). CDR3 residues: CSARTGDGQPQHF. In DNA, the CDR3 is TGCAGCGCCAGGACGGGGGACGGTCAGCCCCAGCATTTT.